This paragraph covers one T cell receptor (beta chain) sequence. Its antigen is still unknown. Researchers ran the PCR with 60 Vbeta and 13 Jbeta primers. The assay was immunoSEQ multiplex PCR, and TCRdb's table has in-frame clones only and misses some. Seen here are around 76,000 clones, roughly 79% observed once, and the top ten hold roughly 1.5%. The data were obtained in a study of cytomegalovirus exposure and HLA in healthy donors. CDR3 length: 15 residues. J gave up 2 bases and V 4 bases, and 6 bases lay outside the gene matches. CDR1 and CDR2 from the germline V gene are MDHEN and SYDVKM. Findings and limits, study-wide: Most TCR sequences were rare, but some public TCRs occurred in many donors. Later, an analysis showed that TCR beta chains associated with HLA were more clonally expanded than others that were equally common.

This clonotype originated in a man aged 40-49 years in good health and CMV-seronegative. Sequencing was done on a sample of PBMCs. The rearrangement joins TRBV28 to TRBJ2-7; 9 nucleotides agree with TRBD1. The CDR3 bases are TGTGCCAGCAGTTCAACAGGGGGCACAACCTACGAGCAGTACTTC. Its protein is CASSSTGGTTYEQYF.